This T cell receptor beta chain was sequenced for a study of beta chain features in type 1 diabetes. The investigators reverse transcribed all of the isolated RNA, so they sequenced expressed TCRB transcripts. Assay: immunoSEQ multiplex PCR; the TCRdb copy retains only in-frame clones and omits some. The table has roughly 300,000 clones, approximately 15% seen once; the top ten hold more than 6.5%. V was pared by 5 bases and J by 10 bases, with 8 bases of the junction left unmatched. Germline assignment: CDR1 SGHTA and CDR2 FQGNSA. This CDR3 spans 13 amino acids. The study, taken as a whole, reports: Within each of all four CD4+ subsets, Type 1 diabetes patients had TCRB CDR3s that were moderately but significantly shorter.

Comments on this clone: Its cognate antigen is unknown.

The origin of this receptor is a man aged 25 to 40 in good health. The sequenced sample was central memory CD4+ T cells from blood. V usage is TRBV7-2 and J usage is TRBJ1-1, with 9 bases aligning to TRBD1. The CDR3 DNA reads as TGTGCCAGCAGCGTACAGGGGGCTTTGGGAGCTTTCTTT. It translates to CASSVQGALGAFF.